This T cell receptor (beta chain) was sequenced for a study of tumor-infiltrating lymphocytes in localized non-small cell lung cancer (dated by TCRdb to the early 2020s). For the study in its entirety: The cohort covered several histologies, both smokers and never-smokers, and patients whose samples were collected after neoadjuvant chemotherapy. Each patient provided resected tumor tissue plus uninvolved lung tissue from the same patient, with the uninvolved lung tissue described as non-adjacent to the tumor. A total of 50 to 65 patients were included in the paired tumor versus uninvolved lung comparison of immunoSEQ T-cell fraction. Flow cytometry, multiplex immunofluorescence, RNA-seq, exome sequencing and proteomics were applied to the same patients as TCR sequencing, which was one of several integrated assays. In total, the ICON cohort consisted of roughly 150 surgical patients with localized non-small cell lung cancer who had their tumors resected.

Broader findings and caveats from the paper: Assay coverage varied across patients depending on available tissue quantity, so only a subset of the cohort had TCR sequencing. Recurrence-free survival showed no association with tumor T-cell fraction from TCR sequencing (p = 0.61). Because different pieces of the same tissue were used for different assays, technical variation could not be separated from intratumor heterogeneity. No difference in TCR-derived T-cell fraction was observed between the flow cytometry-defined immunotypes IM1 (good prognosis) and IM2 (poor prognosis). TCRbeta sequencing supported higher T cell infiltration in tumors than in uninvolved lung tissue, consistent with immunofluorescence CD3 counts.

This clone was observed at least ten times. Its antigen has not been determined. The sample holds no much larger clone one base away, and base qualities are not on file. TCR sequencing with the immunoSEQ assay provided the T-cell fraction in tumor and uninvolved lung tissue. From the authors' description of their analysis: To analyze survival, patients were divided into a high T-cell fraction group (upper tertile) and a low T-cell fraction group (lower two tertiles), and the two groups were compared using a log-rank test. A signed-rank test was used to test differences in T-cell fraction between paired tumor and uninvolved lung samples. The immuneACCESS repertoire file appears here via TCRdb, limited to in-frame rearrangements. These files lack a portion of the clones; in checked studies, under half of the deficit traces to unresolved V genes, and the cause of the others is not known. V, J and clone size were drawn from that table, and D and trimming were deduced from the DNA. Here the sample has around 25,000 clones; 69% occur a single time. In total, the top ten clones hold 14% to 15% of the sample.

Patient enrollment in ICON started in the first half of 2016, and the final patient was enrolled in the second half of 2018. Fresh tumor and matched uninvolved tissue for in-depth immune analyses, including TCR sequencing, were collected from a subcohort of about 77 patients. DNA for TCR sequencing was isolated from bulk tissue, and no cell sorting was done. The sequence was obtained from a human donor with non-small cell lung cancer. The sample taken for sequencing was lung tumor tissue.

Here is the DNA: TGTGCCAGCAGCCAAGAGGGGAAGGGGTCCTACGAGCAGTACTTC. This sequence encodes CASSQEGKGSYEQYF. The sequence is built from TRBV14 and TRBJ2-7; a weak D assignment points to TRBD1 (5 bases agree). Based on the germline V gene, the CDR1 and CDR2 sequences are SGHDN and FVKESK. V sheds 0 bases and J sheds 1 base, leaving 10 bases between their ends. There are 15 amino acids in the CDR3, from cysteine to phenylalanine inclusive. Solely the CDR3 DNA is kept, with 45 bases framed from the first base. With all but the CDR3 taken from the reference TRBV14 and TRBJ2-7 genes, the full variable domain is: EAGVTQFPSHSVIEKGQTVTLRCDPISGHDNLYWYRRVMGKEIKFLLHFVKESKQDESGMPNNRFLAERTGGTYSTLKVQPAELEDSGVYFCASSQEGKGSYEQYFGPGTRLTVT.